These T cell receptor beta chains were read from a single sample in a study of CD8+ T cells in alopecia areata. Using immunoSEQ multiplex PCR, the repertoire was profiled, and TCRdb retains in-frame clones only, with some absent. The table shows over 70,000 clones, with around 66% occurring only once. The sequences come from CD8+ T cells sorted from blood, collected at week 24, from a patient treated with tofacitinib. Receptors originate from a human donor with alopecia areata. Each CDR3 is given with its conserved first and last residue. Each record gives: clone size, J gene, D gene, V gene, CDR3 DNA, CDR3 protein. A D gene is named only where the DNA matches it firmly. A clone size is listed for some rows: how often the clone was seen (once, few, many), or a class if it is expanded.

-,TRBJ2-7,-,TRBV5-1,TGCGCCAGCAGGGGGAACTCCTACGAGCAGTACTTC,CASRGNSYEQYF
few,TRBJ2-2,-,TRBV30,TGTGCCTGGAGTGTTGTCAGGGGAAGCACCGGGGAGCTGTTTTTT,CAWSVVRGSTGELFF
-,TRBJ2-2,-,TRBV27,TGTGCCAGCAGTTTAGGGGATGGTTCCATAGGGGAGCTGTTTTTT,CASSLGDGSIGELFF
-,TRBJ2-7,TRBD1,TRBV12-5,TGTGCTAGTGGCCCCGGGGGACAGGGGTGCGACGAGCAGTACTTC,CASGPGGQGCDEQYF
-,TRBJ1-1,-,TRBV5-1,TGCGCCAGCAGTTTAGATCTCGACCTCACAACGAACACTGAAGCTTTCTTT,CASSLDLDLTTNTEAFF
-,TRBJ2-3,TRBD2,TRBV5-6,TGTGCCAGCAGCTTGAGGCTAGCGGGGGCCGTAGATACGCAGTATTTT,CASSLRLAGAVDTQYF
-,TRBJ2-7,TRBD2,TRBV29-1,TGCAGCGTTGAACACCGGGGGGAAAGCTCCTACGAGCAGTACTTC,CSVEHRGESSYEQYF
-,TRBJ1-5,-,TRBV6-1,TGTGCCAGCAGTGAAGTGCCCGCGAGCAATCAGCCCCAGCATTTT,CASSEVPASNQPQHF
-,TRBJ2-3,-,TRBV14,TGTGCCAGCAGCCAAGATGCCAGTACGCAGTATTTT,CASSQDASTQYF
-,TRBJ2-1,-,TRBV6-5,TGTGCCAGCAGTTATCGACAGTCTTCCCATGAGCAGTTCTTC,CASSYRQSSHEQFF
-,TRBJ2-7,TRBD1,TRBV13,TGTGCCAGCAGCAACATCCGGGACAGCTACGAGCAGTACTTC,CASSNIRDSYEQYF
-,TRBJ2-2,-,TRBV29-1,TGCAGCGTTGACTGGGGGGCGAACACCGGGGAGCTGTTTTTT,CSVDWGANTGELFF
medium-sized,TRBJ2-2,TRBD1,TRBV4-3,TGCGCCAGCAGCCAAGCCGGACAGGGATGGAACACCGGGGAGCTGTTTTTT,CASSQAGQGWNTGELFF
-,TRBJ2-2,-,TRBV19,TGTGCCAGTATCGAAAGAAACGGGGAGCTGTTTTTT,CASIERNGELFF
-,TRBJ2-2,-,TRBV15,TGTGCCACCAGCAGAGATCGAGGGAAGACCGGGGAGCTGTTTTTT,CATSRDRGKTGELFF
few,TRBJ2-7,-,TRBV14,TGTGCCAGCAGCCAACCCGGCGGGTACGAGCAGTACTTC,CASSQPGGYEQYF
-,TRBJ2-5,TRBD1,TRBV28,TGTGCCAGCAGATCGGGACAGGGTACCCAAGAGACCCAGTACTTC,CASRSGQGTQETQYF
-,TRBJ2-5,-,TRBV27,TGTGCCACCGGGGGAGCCCAGTACTTC,CATGGAQYF
-,TRBJ2-3,TRBD2,TRBV27,TGTGCCAGCAGTTCCGGGACTAGTGGCACAGATACGCAGTATTTT,CASSSGTSGTDTQYF
-,TRBJ2-4,-,TRBV5-1,TGCGCCAGCAGCTTGACTCCAGGTGCCGCGGACATTCAGTACTTC,CASSLTPGAADIQYF
-,TRBJ2-7,TRBD1,TRBV5-1,TGCGCCAGCTCTCAGGGGGCGCGGGAGCAGTACTTC,CASSQGAREQYF
-,TRBJ2-1,-,TRBV19,TGTGCCAGTAGTCCAGGAGGGGGCTCCTACAATGAGCAGTTCTTC,CASSPGGGSYNEQFF
-,TRBJ1-5,-,TRBV13,TGTGCCAGCAGCTTACTGGGCCAGCCCCAGCATTTT,CASSLLGQPQHF
-,TRBJ1-1,-,TRBV27,TGTGCCAGCAGTCAGGTGGGGACTGAAGCTTTCTTT,CASSQVGTEAFF
-,TRBJ1-1,-,TRBV28,TGTGCCAGCAGTCCTCTGTTGGACAGGAACACTGAAGCTTTCTTT,CASSPLLDRNTEAFF
-,TRBJ2-7,TRBD2,TRBV9,TGTGCCAGCAGCGTAGGTGTTAGCGGGAGCCACGAGCAGTACTTC,CASSVGVSGSHEQYF
-,TRBJ2-7,-,TRBV5-1,TGCGCCAGCATGGCTGCGATGTCCGGCTCCTACGAGCAGTACTTC,CASMAAMSGSYEQYF
-,TRBJ1-2,-,TRBV5-4,TGTGCCAGCGGCGGGGACTTCAACTATGGCTACACCTTC,CASGGDFNYGYTF
few,TRBJ1-5,-,TRBV15,TGTGCCACCAGCCCCAAGGGGGGGGATAGCGGCCAGCCCCAGCATTTT,CATSPKGGDSGQPQHF
once,TRBJ2-3,-,TRBV25-1,TGTGCCAGCAGTTCCCTAGCGACTAGCACAGATACGCAGTATTTT,CASSSLATSTDTQYF
once,TRBJ1-4,TRBD1,TRBV5-1,TGCGCCAGCAGCTTCACAGGGGATGAAAAACTGTTTTTT,CASSFTGDEKLFF
-,TRBJ1-1,TRBD1,TRBV5-1,TGCGCCAGCAGCCGTCTCCGAAACAGGGGGCTAAACACCGAAGCTTTCTTT,CASSRLRNRGLNTEAFF
-,TRBJ1-1,-,TRBV6-5,TGTGCCAGCAGCATCCAGGGGACTAACACTGAAGCTTTCTTT,CASSIQGTNTEAFF
once,TRBJ2-1,-,TRBV25-1,TGTGCCAGCAGTGAATTCAATAGCGGAGCGGGTGAGCAGTTCTTC,CASSEFNSGAGEQFF
-,TRBJ2-5,-,TRBV7-7,TGTGCCAGCAGCCCAGGGGGGATCCAAGAGACCCAGTACTTC,CASSPGGIQETQYF
once,TRBJ2-4,TRBD2,TRBV4-3,TGCGCCAGCAGCCAAGATTACAGCGGGGACCTGGCCAAAAACATTCAGTACTTC,CASSQDYSGDLAKNIQYF
-,TRBJ2-2,-,TRBV6-6,TGTGCCAGCACGGGTTGGGGGAACACCGGGGAGCTGTTTTTT,CASTGWGNTGELFF
few,TRBJ1-1,-,TRBV4-1,TGCGCCAGCAGTTTTTTCCTCGGGGGCACTGAAGCTTTCTTT,CASSFFLGGTEAFF
-,TRBJ2-7,TRBD1,TRBV5-1,TGCGCCAGCAGCGCGGGACAGGGGATGAGGACCTACGAGCAGTACTTC,CASSAGQGMRTYEQYF
-,TRBJ2-7,-,TRBV6-1,TGTGCCAGCAGTGCCCCCCGCAGGGCGGTTTCCTACGAGCAGTACTTC,CASSAPRRAVSYEQYF
few,TRBJ2-7,-,TRBV15,TGTGCCACCAGCAGTGAAAGGACAGAGCCCTACGAGCAGTACTTC,CATSSERTEPYEQYF
-,TRBJ1-5,-,TRBV9,TGTGCCAGCAGCGTAGAAGGGTTTTGGCCCCAGCATTTT,CASSVEGFWPQHF
-,TRBJ2-7,-,TRBV4-3,TGCGCCAGCAGCCAAGACAGAGGGCCCTACGAGCAGTACTTC,CASSQDRGPYEQYF
-,TRBJ1-2,-,TRBV4-1,TGCGCCAGCAGCCAAGATGCAGGGGCAAATGGCTACACCTTC,CASSQDAGANGYTF